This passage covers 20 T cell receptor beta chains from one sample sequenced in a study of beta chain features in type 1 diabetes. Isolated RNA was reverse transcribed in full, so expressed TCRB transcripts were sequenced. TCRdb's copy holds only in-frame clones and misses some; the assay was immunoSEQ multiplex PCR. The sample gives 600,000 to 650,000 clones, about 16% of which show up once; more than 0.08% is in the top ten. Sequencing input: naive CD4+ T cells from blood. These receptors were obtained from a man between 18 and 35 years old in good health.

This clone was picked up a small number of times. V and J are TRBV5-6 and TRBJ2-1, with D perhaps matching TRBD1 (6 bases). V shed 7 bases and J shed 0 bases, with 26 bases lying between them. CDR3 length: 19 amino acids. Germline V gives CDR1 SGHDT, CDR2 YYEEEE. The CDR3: CASANRRNNRERSYNEQFF. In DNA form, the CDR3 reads TGTGCCAGCGCCAATCGCCGGAATAACAGGGAGCGCTCCTACAATGAGCAGTTCTTC.

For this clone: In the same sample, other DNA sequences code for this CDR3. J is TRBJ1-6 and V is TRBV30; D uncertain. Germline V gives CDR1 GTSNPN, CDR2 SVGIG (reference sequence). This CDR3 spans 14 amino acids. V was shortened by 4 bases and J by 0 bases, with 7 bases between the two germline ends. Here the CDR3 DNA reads TGTGCCTGGAAAGGGAGCTCCTATAATTCACCCCTCCACTTT. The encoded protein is CAWKGSSYNSPLHF. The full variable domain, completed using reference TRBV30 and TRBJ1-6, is SQTIHQWPATLVQPVGSPLSLECTVEGTSNPNLYWYRQAAGRGLQLLFYSVGIGQISSEVPQNLSASRPQDRQFILSSKKLLLSDSGFYLCAWKGSSYNSPLHFGNGTRLTVT.

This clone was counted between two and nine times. The CDR3 here is CASSLFQGRDAFF. The CDR3 nucleotides read TGCGCCAGCAGCTTATTTCAGGGGCGGGACGCTTTCTTT. The chain employs TRBV5-1 and TRBJ1-1, with a weak D call TRBD1 (6 bases). The CDR3 is made up of 13 amino acids. Looked up from germline, CDR1 is SGHRS and CDR2 is YFSETQ. Between the trimmed V and J ends, which lost 2 bases and 11 bases, there was a span of 16 bases.

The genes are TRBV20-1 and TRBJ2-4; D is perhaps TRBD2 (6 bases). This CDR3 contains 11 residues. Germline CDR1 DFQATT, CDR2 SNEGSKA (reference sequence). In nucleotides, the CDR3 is TGCAGCCTGGGCGGAGGGAACATTCAGTACTTC. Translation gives CSLGGGNIQYF.

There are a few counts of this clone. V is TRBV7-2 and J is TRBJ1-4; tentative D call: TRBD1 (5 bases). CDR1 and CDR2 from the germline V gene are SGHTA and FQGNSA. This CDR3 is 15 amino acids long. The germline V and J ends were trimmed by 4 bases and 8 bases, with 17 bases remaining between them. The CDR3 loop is CASSSTSGYNEKLFF. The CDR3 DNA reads TGTGCCAGCAGCTCGACCTCAGGGTATAACGAAAAACTGTTTTTT.

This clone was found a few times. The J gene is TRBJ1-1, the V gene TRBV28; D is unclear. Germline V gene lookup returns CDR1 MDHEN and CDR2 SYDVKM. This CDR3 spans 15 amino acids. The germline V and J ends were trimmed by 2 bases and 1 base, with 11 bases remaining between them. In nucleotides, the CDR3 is TGTGCCAGCAGTTTAATCCGGGAAAAGAACACTGAAGCTTTCTTT. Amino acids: CASSLIREKNTEAFF.

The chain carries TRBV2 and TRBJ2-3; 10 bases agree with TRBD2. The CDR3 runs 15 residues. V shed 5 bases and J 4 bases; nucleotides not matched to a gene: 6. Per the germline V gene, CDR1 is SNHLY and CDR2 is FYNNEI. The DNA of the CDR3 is TGTGCCAGCAGTCTAGCGGGAGCGCAGGCAGATACGCAGTATTTT. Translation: CASSLAGAQADTQYF.

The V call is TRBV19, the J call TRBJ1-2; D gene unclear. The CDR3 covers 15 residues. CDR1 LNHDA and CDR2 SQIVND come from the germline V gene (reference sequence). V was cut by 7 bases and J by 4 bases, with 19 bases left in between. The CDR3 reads CASTYSGSYTYGYTF. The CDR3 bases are TGTGCCAGTACCTACTCCGGGTCTTATACCTATGGCTACACCTTC. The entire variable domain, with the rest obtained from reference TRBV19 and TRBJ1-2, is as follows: DGGITQSPKYLFRKEGQNVTLSCEQNLNHDAMYWYRQDPGQGLRLIYYSQIVNDFQKGDIAEGYSVSREKKESFPLTVTSAQKNPTAFYLCASTYSGSYTYGYTFGSGTRLTVV.

CDR3 region: CASSVVGQGQTQYF. DNA of the CDR3: TGTGCCAGCAGCGTAGTGGGACAGGGCCAGACCCAGTACTTC. The V call is TRBV9, the J call TRBJ2-5; 9 nucleotides line up with TRBD1. Trimming took 0 bases from V and 6 from J; bases not matched to a gene: 3. The CDR3 sequence is 14 residues long. Germline V gene lookup returns CDR1 SGDLS and CDR2 YYNGEE.

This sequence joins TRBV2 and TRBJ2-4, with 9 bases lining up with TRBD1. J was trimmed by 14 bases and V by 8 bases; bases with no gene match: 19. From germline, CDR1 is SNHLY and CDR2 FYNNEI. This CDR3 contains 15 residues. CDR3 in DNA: TGTGCCAGCTCTGGGGACAGGGCGGCCCCCATGGTCAAGTACTTC. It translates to CASSGDRAAPMVKYF. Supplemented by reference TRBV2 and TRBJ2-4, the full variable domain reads EPEVTQTPSHQVTQMGQEVILRCVPISNHLYFYWYRQILGQKVEFLVSFYNNEISEKSEIFDDQFSVERPDGSNFTLKIRSTKLEDSAMYFCASSGDRAAPMVKYFGAGTRLSVL.

As DNA, the CDR3 is TGCGCCAGCAGCCCCCGGGGTAGCGGGGGGGCTAATGAGCAGTTCTTC. Translating gives CASSPRGSGGANEQFF. V is TRBV5-1 and J is TRBJ2-1; 11 positions agree with TRBD2. The CDR3 loop spans 16 amino acids. Trimming at V came to 4 bases and at J to 7 bases, leaving 10 bases not matched to a gene. From germline, CDR1 is SGHRS and CDR2 YFSETQ.

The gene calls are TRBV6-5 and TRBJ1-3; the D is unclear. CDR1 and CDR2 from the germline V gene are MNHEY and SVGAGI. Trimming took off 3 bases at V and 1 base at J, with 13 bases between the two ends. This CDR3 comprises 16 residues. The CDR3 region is CASSYEGVGSGNTIYF. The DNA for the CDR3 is TGTGCCAGCAGTTATGAGGGAGTAGGGTCTGGAAACACCATATATTTT.

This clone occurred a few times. The CDR3 DNA reads as TGCAGCGGGTCCAGGGAAGAGACCCAGTACTTC. Protein: CSGSREETQYF. This chain connects TRBV29-1 to TRBJ2-5, with D possibly matching TRBD1 (5 bases). Trimming removed 7 bases at V and 3 bases at J, with 9 bases between. The CDR3 contains 11 residues. CDR1 is SQVTM and CDR2 is ANQGSEA in the germline V gene.

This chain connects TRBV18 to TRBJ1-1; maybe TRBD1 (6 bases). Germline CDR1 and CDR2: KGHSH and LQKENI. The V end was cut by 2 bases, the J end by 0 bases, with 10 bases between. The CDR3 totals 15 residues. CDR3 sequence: CASSPSQGMNTEAFF. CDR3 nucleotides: TGTGCCAGCTCACCATCACAGGGAATGAACACTGAAGCTTTCTTT.

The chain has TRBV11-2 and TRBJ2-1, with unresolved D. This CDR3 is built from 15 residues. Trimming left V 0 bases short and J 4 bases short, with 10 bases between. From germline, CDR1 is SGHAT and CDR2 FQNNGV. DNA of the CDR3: TGTGCCAGCAGCTTAGAGGGCACCCGATACAATGAGCAGTTCTTC. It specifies CASSLEGTRYNEQFF.

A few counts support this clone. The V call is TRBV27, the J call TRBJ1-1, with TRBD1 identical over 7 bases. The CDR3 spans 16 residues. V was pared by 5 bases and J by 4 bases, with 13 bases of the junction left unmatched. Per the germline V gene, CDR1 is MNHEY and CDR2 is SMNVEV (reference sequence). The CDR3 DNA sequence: TGTGCCAGCAGTCCTACAGGGGCGCGGAGGACCACTGAAGCTTTCTTT. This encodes CASSPTGARRTTEAFF.

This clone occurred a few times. The CDR3 coding sequence is TGTGCCAGCAGCCGACAGGGATCTGGAAACACCATATATTTT. This sequence encodes CASSRQGSGNTIYF. V is TRBV5-4 and J is TRBJ1-3; 7 bases line up with TRBD1. CDR1 and CDR2 from the germline V gene are SGHNT and YYREEE (reference sequence). V lost 4 bases and J lost 1; bases outside the gene matches: 2. CDR3 length: 14 amino acids.

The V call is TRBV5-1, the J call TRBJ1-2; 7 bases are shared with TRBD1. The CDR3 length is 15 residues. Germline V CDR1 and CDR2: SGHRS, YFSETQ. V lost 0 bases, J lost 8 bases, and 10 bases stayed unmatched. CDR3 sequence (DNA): TGCGCCAGCAGCTTGGAGACAGGGCAGAGAGGAGGCTACACCTTC. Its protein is CASSLETGQRGGYTF.

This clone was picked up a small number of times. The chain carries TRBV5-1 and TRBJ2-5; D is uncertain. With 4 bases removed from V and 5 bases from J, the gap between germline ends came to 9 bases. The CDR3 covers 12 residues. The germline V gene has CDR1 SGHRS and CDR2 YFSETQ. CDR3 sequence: CASSKGRETQYF. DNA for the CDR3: TGCGCCAGCAGCAAGGGTAGGGAGACCCAGTACTTC.

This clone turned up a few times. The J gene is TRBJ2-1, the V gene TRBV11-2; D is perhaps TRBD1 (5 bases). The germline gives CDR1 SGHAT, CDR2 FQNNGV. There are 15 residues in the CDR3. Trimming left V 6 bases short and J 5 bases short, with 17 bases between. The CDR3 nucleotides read TGTGCCAGCAGGCCTCCAGGGCGAAAGAACAATGAGCAGTTCTTC. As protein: CASRPPGRKNNEQFF.